This TCR beta chain was recorded in a study of blood T cell repertoires in COVID-19. The wider study: From the United States, Italy and Spain came samples of acute and convalescent COVID-19.

Sequenced by immunoSEQ multiplex PCR; TCRdb stores in-frame clones only, minus some. Among around 160,000 clones listed, 75% to 90% were seen once. With regard to this clone: Germline and junction disagree at one end, which may indicate a read error. At the DNA level, this CDR3 is encoded by other sequences in the same sample as well.

Seattle cases were enrolled at active infection and followed longitudinally. The sample was peripheral blood. The TCR comes from a woman aged 60-75 years with COVID-19, enrolled during active disease.

The CDR3 DNA sequence: TGTGCTAGGGGTTTGGGGGGGACTGGTGGGGAACAAGAGACCCAGTACTTC. Its protein is CARGLGGTGGEQETQYF. V is TRBV12-5 and J is TRBJ2-5; 7 bases match TRBD2. The CDR3 sequence is 17 residues long. Germline CDR1 LGHNT, CDR2 FRNRAP.